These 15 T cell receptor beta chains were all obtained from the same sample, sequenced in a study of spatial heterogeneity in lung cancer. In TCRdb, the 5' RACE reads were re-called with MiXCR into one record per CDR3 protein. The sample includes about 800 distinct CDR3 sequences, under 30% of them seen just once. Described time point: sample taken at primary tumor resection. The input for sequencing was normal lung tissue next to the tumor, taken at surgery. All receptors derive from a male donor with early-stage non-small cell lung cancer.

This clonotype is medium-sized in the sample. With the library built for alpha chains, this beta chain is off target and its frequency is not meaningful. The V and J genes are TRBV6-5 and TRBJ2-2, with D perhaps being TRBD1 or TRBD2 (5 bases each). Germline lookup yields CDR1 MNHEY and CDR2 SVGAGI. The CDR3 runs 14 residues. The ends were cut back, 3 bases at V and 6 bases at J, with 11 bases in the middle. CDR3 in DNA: TGTGCCAGCAGTTATTGGGGGTCATCCGGGGAGCTGTTTTTT. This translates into CASSYWGSSGELFF.

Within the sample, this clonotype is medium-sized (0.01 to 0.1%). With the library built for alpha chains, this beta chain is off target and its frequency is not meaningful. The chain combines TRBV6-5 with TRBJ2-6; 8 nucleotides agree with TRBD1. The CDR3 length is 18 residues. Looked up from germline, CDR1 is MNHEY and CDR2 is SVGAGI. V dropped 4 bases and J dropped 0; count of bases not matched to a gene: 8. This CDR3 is CASSSPGQVLSGANVLTF. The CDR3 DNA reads TGTGCCAGCAGTTCCCCGGGACAGGTTCTCTCTGGGGCCAACGTCCTGACTTTC.

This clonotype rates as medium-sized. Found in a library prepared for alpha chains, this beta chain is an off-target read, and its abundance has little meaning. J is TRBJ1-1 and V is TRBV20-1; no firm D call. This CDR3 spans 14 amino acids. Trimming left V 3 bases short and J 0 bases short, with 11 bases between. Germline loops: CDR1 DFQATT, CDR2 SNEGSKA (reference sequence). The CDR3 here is CSARAPDLNTEAFF. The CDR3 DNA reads TGCAGTGCTAGGGCCCCGGATTTGAACACTGAAGCTTTCTTT.

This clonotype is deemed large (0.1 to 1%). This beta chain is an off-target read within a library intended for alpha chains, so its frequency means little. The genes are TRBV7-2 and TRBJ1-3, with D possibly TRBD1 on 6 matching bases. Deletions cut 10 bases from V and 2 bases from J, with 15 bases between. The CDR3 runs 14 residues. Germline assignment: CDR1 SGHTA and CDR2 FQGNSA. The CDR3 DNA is TGTGCCACCGAGGACAGAGTCGCTGGAAACACCATATATTTT. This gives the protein CATEDRVAGNTIYF.

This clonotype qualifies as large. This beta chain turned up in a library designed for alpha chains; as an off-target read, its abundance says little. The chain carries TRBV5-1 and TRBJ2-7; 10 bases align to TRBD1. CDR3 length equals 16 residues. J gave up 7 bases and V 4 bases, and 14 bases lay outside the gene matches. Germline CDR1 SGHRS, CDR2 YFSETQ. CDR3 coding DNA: TGCGCCAGCAGCCCCTCGACAGGGGGCGAGGCTGGAGAGCAGTACTTC. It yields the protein CASSPSTGGEAGEQYF.

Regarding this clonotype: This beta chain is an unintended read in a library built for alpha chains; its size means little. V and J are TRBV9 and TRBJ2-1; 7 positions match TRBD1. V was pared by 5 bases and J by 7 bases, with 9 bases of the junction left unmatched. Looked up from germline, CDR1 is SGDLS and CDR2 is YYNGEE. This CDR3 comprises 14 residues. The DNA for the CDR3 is TGTGCCAGCAGTGCCCGACAGGGCGAGAATGAGCAGTTCTTC. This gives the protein CASSARQGENEQFF.

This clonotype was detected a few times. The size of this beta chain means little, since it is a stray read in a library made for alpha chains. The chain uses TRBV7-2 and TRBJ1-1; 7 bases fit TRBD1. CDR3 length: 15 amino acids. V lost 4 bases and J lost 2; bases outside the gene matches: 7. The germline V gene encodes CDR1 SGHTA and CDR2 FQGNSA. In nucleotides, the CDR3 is TGTGCCAGCAGCTCCGGACAGGCCTATAACACTGAAGCTTTCTTT. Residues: CASSSGQAYNTEAFF.

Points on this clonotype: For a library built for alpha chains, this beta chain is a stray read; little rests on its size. CDR3 protein: CASRSAENQKVTEGTYEQYF. The CDR3 DNA is TGTGCCAGCAGATCCGCGGAAAATCAGAAAGTTACAGAGGGCACCTACGAGCAGTACTTC. V is TRBV11-3 and J is TRBJ2-7, with a weak D call TRBD2 (5 bases). The CDR3 extends over 20 amino acids. The germline V gene has CDR1 SGHNT and CDR2 YENEEA. V lost 6 bases and J 2 bases, leaving 32 bases between the germline ends.

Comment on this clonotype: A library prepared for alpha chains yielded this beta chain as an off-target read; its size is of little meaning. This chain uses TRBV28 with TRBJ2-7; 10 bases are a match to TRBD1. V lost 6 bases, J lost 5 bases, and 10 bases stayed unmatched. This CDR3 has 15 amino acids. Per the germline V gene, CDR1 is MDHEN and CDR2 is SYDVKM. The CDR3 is CASRATGTGDHEQYF. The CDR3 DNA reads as TGTGCCAGCAGGGCAACCGGGACAGGGGATCACGAGCAGTACTTC.

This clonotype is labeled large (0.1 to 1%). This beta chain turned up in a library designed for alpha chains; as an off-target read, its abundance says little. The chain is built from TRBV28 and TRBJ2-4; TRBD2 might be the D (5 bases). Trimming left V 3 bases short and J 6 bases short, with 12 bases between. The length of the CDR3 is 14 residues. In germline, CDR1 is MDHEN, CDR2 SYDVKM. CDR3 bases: TGTGCCAGCAGTTTCAATGGTGCGGGAAACATTCAGTACTTC. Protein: CASSFNGAGNIQYF.

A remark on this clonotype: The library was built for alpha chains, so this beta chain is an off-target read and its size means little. The CDR3: CASSLETDTEAFF. The CDR3 DNA is TGTGCCAGCAGCTTGGAGACGGACACTGAAGCTTTCTTT. This sequence joins TRBV5-5 and TRBJ1-1; D gene ambiguous. The CDR3 totals 13 residues. CDR1 is SGHKS and CDR2 is YYEKEE in the germline V gene (reference sequence). V was cut by 0 bases and J by 3 bases, with 6 bases left in between.

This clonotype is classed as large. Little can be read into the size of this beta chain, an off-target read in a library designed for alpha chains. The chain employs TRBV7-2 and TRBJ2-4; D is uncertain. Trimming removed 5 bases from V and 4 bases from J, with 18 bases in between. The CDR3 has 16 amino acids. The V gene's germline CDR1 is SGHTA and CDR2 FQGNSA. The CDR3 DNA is TGTGCCAGCAGCACCGAGGCGTGGCAGCCGAAAAACATTCAGTACTTC. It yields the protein CASSTEAWQPKNIQYF.

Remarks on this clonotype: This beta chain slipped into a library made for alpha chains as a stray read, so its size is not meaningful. The CDR3 sequence: CASSLEGQSSYEQYF. CDR3 coding DNA: TGTGCCAGCAGCTTAGAGGGACAGAGCTCCTACGAGCAGTACTTC. The chain recombines TRBV11-1 with TRBJ2-7, with 7 bases aligning to TRBD1. The V gene end was trimmed by 1 base and the J gene end by 0 bases; junction bases not matched to a gene: 3. The CDR3 runs to 15 residues. Germline-derived CDR1 and CDR2 are SGHAT and FQDESV (reference sequence).

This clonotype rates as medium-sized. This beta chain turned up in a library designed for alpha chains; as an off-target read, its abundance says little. The CDR3 region is CASSSEPGLAGHNEQFF. Written as DNA, the CDR3 is TGCGCCAGCAGCTCGGAACCGGGACTAGCGGGGCACAATGAGCAGTTCTTC. This chain uses TRBV5-1 with TRBJ2-1; TRBD2 matches at 13 bases. V was pared by 3 bases and J by 5 bases, with 8 bases of the junction left unmatched. The CDR3 has 17 amino acids. Per the germline V gene, CDR1 is SGHRS and CDR2 is YFSETQ. The variable domain in full, with the rest retrieved from reference TRBV5-1 and TRBJ2-1, is KAGVTQTPRYLIKTRGQQVTLSCSPISGHRSVSWYQQTPGQGLQFLFEYFSETQRNKGNFPGRFSGRQFSNSRSEMNVSTLELGDSALYLCASSSEPGLAGHNEQFFGPGTRLTVL.

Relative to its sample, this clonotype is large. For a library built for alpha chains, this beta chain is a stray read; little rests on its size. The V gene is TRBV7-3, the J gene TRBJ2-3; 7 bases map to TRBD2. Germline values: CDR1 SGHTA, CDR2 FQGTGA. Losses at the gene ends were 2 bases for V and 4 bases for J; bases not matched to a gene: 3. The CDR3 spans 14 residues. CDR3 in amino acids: CASSLGTSADTQYF. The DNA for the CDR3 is TGTGCCAGCAGCTTAGGAACTAGCGCAGATACGCAGTATTTT.